One sample yielded the 5 T cell receptor beta chains listed below, sequenced in a study of regulatory dendritic cells for organ transplantation. Measured with immunoSEQ multiplex PCR; TCRdb has only the in-frame clones, and not every one. Of about 20,000 clones detected, about 80% appear once; the ten largest clones hold 0.7% to 1%. Sequencing input: memory CD4+ T cells from blood. Subset denoted: CD45RO+ memory T cells. These receptors came from a human donor in good health.

This clone was recorded once. V gene TRBV2 combines with J gene TRBJ1-1; possibly TRBD1 for D (6 bases). Trimming took off 4 bases at V and 1 base at J, with 13 bases between the two ends. The CDR3 consists of 15 residues. Germline V CDR1 and CDR2: SNHLY, FYNNEI. CDR3 bases: TGTGCCAGCAGTGCAGGGGCCCCAAGGAACACTGAAGCTTTCTTT. Amino acid sequence: CASSAGAPRNTEAFF.

As to this clone: The same CDR3 is also encoded by other DNA sequences in this sample. The chain uses TRBV6-1 and TRBJ2-6; unclear D gene. V was pared by 5 bases and J by 0 bases, with 8 bases between. The CDR3 length is 15 residues. Germline V gene lookup returns CDR1 MNHNS and CDR2 SASEGT. This CDR3 reads CASSPTGSGANVLTF. The CDR3 region has the DNA TGTGCCAGCAGTCCTACGGGCTCTGGGGCCAACGTCCTGACTTTC.

The J gene is TRBJ1-2, the V gene TRBV6-4; 7 positions agree with TRBD1. CDR1 is MRHNA, CDR2 SNTAGT, per germline. J lost 3 bases, V lost 5 bases, and 0 bases had no gene match. The CDR3 totals 12 residues. The CDR3 spells CASSQGDYGYTF. The CDR3 nucleotides read TGTGCCAGCAGTCAGGGGGACTATGGCTACACCTTC.

This clone has only a few counts. Written as DNA, the CDR3 is TGTGCCAGCAGTGATGTGGCGGGGGGCCCACCAGATACGCAGTATTTT. This translates into CASSDVAGGPPDTQYF. The chain combines TRBV6-1 with TRBJ2-3; 8 nucleotides agree with TRBD2. The CDR3 consists of 16 residues. V shed 3 bases and J 4 bases; nucleotides not matched to a gene: 9. Germline CDR1 and CDR2: MNHNS and SASEGT.

The J gene is TRBJ2-1, the V gene TRBV4-1; D gene uncertain. This CDR3 has 14 amino acids. V shed 1 base and J shed 16 bases, with 20 bases lying between them. Germline lookup yields CDR1 MGHRA and CDR2 YSYEKL. DNA of the CDR3: TGCGCCAGCAGCCAAGTGGAGAAGCGCCCGCATCAATTCTTC. The encoded protein is CASSQVEKRPHQFF.